This T cell receptor beta chain derives from a study of human T cells and chemical hapten exposure. Whole-study findings and limits: Significantly more large CDR3 similarity clusters arose among expanded TCRs than among controls. TCRs exceeding a frequency of 1 in 1000 stayed unchanged under DPC sensitization.

Trimming took 6 bases from V and 7 from J, leaving 10 bases between them. Germline loops: CDR1 MNHEY, CDR2 SMNVEV (reference sequence). The CDR3 is 13 amino acids. As for this clonotype: Its antigen is unknown.

Within the library, unique molecular identifiers were attached to each individual cDNA molecule. TCRdb processed the RACE reads anew with MiXCR; each CDR3 protein has one entry. The table shows roughly 110,000 distinct CDR3 sequences, with 9% to 15% occurring only once. Time point: pre-sensitization, week 0. As for treatment: therapeutic diphenylcyclopropenone sensitization with weekly scalp DPC. Patients had alopecia, were aged 18 to 70, and were not pregnant. The receptor's source is a woman between 45 and 60 years old with alopecia areata. Some clones in this sample may be carry-over from other donors' samples. V usage is TRBV27 and J usage is TRBJ1-6; D ambiguous. Material: whole blood, obtained in connection with sensitization to the hapten diphenylcyclopropenone (DPC). Here the CDR3 reads CASSPQNNSPLHF. In DNA, the CDR3 is TGTGCCAGCAGCCCGCAGAACAATTCACCCCTCCACTTT.